One sample yielded the 12 T cell receptor beta chains listed below, sequenced in a study of blood T cell repertoires in COVID-19. Measured with immunoSEQ multiplex PCR; TCRdb has only the in-frame clones, and not every one. The sample holds 60,000 to 75,000 clones, 80% to 90% seen once. Input material: peripheral blood. All receptors come from a human donor in a cohort sampled during active COVID-19.

The sample holds one count of this clone. J is TRBJ2-3 and V is TRBV10-3; D is possibly TRBD2 (6 bases). This CDR3 comprises 15 residues. Germline V CDR1 and CDR2: ENHRY, SYGVKD. V was shortened by 7 bases and J by 1 base, with 15 bases between the two germline ends. In DNA form, the CDR3 reads TGTGCCATCACGAAACGGGAGCGGGGCACAGATACGCAGTATTTT. Translating gives CAITKRERGTDTQYF.

This chain uses TRBV6-5 with TRBJ1-1, with D possibly TRBD1 on 5 matching bases. Looked up from germline, CDR1 is MNHEY and CDR2 is SVGAGI. V gave up 0 bases and J gave up 5 bases, with 16 bases separating them. The CDR3 is 16 amino acids. The chain's CDR3 is CASSYSTAAGKTEAFF. The DNA for the CDR3 is TGTGCCAGCAGTTACTCGACGGCAGCAGGGAAGACTGAAGCTTTCTTT.

The CDR3 here is CAWSASGVGTEAFF. As DNA, the CDR3 is TGTGCCTGGAGTGCGTCAGGGGTAGGAACTGAAGCTTTCTTT. The chain has TRBV30 and TRBJ1-1; D is perhaps TRBD1 (6 bases). CDR3 length equals 14 residues. Trimming stripped 1 base from V and 5 bases from J, with 14 bases between. CDR1 is GTSNPN, CDR2 SVGIG, per germline (reference sequence). Full variable domain (remainder filled in from reference TRBV30 and TRBJ1-1): SQTIHQWPATLVQPVGSPLSLECTVEGTSNPNLYWYRQAAGRGLQLLFYSVGIGQISSEVPQNLSASRPQDRQFILSSKKLLLSDSGFYLCAWSASGVGTEAFFGQGTRLTVV.

The CDR3 loop reads CASSLSEGEQFF. For the CDR3, the DNA is TGTGCCAGCAGCTTATCGGAGGGTGAGCAGTTCTTC. This chain joins TRBV7-9 and TRBJ2-1; perhaps TRBD2 as D (6 bases). The V gene's germline CDR1 is SEHNR and CDR2 FQNEAQ (reference sequence). V lost 2 bases, J lost 9 bases, and 8 bases lay in between. The CDR3 is 12 residues long.

The chain combines TRBV28 with TRBJ2-3; perhaps TRBD2 as D (5 bases). The CDR3 spans 16 residues. CDR1 and CDR2 from the germline V gene are MDHEN and SYDVKM. The germline V and J ends were trimmed by 1 base and 3 bases, with 14 bases remaining between them. CDR3 sequence: CASSLYARAGTDTQYF. In nucleotides, the CDR3 is TGTGCCAGCAGTTTATACGCGAGGGCGGGTACAGATACGCAGTATTTT.

This chain links TRBV30 with TRBJ2-7; D may be TRBD2 (6 bases). This CDR3 is built from 15 residues. V was trimmed by 4 bases and J by 7 bases, leaving 23 bases between them. Germline V gene sequence: CDR1 GTSNPN, CDR2 SVGIG (reference sequence). The CDR3, as DNA: TGTGCCTGGATGCCCGGGGGACCCTCCTGGGATGAGCAGTACTTC. Residues: CAWMPGGPSWDEQYF.

V gene TRBV13 combines with J gene TRBJ2-3; D perhaps matches TRBD1 (6 bases). Germline V gene lookup returns CDR1 PRHDT and CDR2 FYEKMQ (reference sequence). The CDR3 runs to 16 residues. Trimming cost V 5 bases and J 1 base, with 16 bases left between them. The CDR3: CASSGSIKGGTDTQYF. The CDR3 DNA reads TGTGCCAGCAGCGGGAGTATAAAGGGGGGCACAGATACGCAGTATTTT.

This chain joins TRBV27 and TRBJ1-5, with D possibly matching TRBD1 (6 bases). The V gene lost 5 bases and the J gene lost 2 bases, with 13 bases spanning the gap. From germline, CDR1 is MNHEY and CDR2 SMNVEV (reference sequence). CDR3 size: 15 residues. CDR3 coding DNA: TGTGCCAGCAGTGCGGACAGTCGGGGCAATCAGCCCCAGCATTTT. Translation gives CASSADSRGNQPQHF.

V and J are TRBV18 and TRBJ1-6; 7 nucleotides match TRBD1. The CDR3 loop spans 16 amino acids. Per germline, CDR1 KGHSH and CDR2 LQKENI. The V segment lost 3 bases and the J segment 2 bases; nucleotides outside the gene matches: 4. CDR3 nucleotides: TGTGCCAGCTCACCCAACAGGGGACCCTATAATTCACCCCTCCACTTT. Translating it yields CASSPNRGPYNSPLHF. Full variable domain (missing parts from reference TRBV18 and TRBJ1-6): NAGVMQNPRHLVRRRGQEARLRCSPMKGHSHVYWYRQLPEEGLKFMVYLQKENIIDESGMPKERFSAEFPKEGPSILRIQQVVRGDSAAYFCASSPNRGPYNSPLHFGNGTRLTVT.

This rearrangement joins TRBV7-2 to TRBJ2-5; 8 bases fit TRBD2. CDR1 and CDR2 (germline): SGHTA, FQGNSA. With 1 base clipped from V and 4 bases from J, the junction kept 5 bases outside the gene matches. The CDR3 contains 15 residues. In DNA form, the CDR3 reads TGTGCCAGCAGCTTAGGGACGGGAGGGAGAGAGACCCAGTACTTC. Translating it yields CASSLGTGGRETQYF. Complete variable domain (other parts from reference TRBV7-2 and TRBJ2-5): GAGVSQSPSNKVTEKGKDVELRCDPISGHTALYWYRQSLGQGLEFLIYFQGNSAPDKSGLPSDRFSAERTGGSVSTLTIQRTQQEDSAVYLCASSLGTGGRETQYFGPGTRLLVL.

The chain uses TRBV6-2 or TRBV6-3 and TRBJ1-6; D might be TRBD1 (5 bases). The CDR3 runs 15 residues. The germline V and J ends were trimmed by 5 bases and 10 bases, with 18 bases remaining between them. CDR1 is MNHEY and CDR2 is SVGEGT in the germline V gene. In DNA, the CDR3 is TGTGCCAGCAGTGGTTCTTCAGGGATACGGTCACCCCTCCACTTT. This translates into CASSGSSGIRSPLHF.

The CDR3 DNA is TGTGCCAGCAGTCCCGACACGTATCAGCCCCAGCATTTT. Its translation: CASSPDTYQPQHF. The V gene is TRBV28, the J gene TRBJ1-5; D gene ambiguous. Germline lookup yields CDR1 MDHEN and CDR2 SYDVKM. The V end lost 5 bases, the J end lost 5 bases, and 10 bases lay between the germline ends. The CDR3 contains 13 residues.